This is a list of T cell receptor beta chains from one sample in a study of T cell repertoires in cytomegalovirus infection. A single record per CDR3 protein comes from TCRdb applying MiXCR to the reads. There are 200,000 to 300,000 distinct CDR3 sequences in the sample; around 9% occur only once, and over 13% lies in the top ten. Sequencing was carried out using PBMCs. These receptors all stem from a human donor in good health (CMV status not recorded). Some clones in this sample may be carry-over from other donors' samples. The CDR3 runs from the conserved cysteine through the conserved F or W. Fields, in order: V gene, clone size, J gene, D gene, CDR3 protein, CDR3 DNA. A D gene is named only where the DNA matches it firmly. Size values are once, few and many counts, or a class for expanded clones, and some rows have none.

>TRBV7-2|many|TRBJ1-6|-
CASSLGDSLSPLHF
TGTGCCAGCAGCTTAGGAGACAGTCTTTCACCCCTCCACTTT
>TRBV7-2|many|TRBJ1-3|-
CASSLAGGGSGNTIYF
TGTGCCAGCAGCTTAGCCGGGGGTGGCTCTGGAAACACCATATATTTT
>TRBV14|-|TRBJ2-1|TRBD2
CASSQERTRGEQFF
TGTGCCAGCAGCCAAGAACGGACTAGGGGTGAGCAGTTCTTC
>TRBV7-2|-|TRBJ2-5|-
CASSLVVGPQETQYF
TGTGCCAGCAGCTTAGTTGTGGGCCCACAAGAGACCCAGTACTTC
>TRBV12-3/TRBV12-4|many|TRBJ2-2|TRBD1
CASSLDRATGELFF
TGTGCCAGCAGTTTGGACAGGGCAACCGGGGAGCTGTTTTTT
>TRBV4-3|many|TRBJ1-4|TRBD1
CASSPRDRGAKLFF
TGCGCCAGCAGCCCGCGGGACAGGGGGGCAAAACTGTTTTTT
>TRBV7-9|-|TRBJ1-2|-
CASSFSIDSNYGYTF
TGTGCCAGCAGCTTTAGCATTGACAGTAACTATGGCTACACCTTC
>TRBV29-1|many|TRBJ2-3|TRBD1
CSARTGSTDTQYF
TGCAGCGCTAGGACAGGGAGCACAGATACGCAGTATTTT
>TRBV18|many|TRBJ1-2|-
CASSDRITNYGYTF
TGTGCCAGCTCAGACAGGATAACTAACTATGGCTACACCTTC
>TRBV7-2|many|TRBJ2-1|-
CASSPRGNAEQFF
TGTGCCAGCAGCCCTCGCGGGAACGCTGAGCAGTTCTTC
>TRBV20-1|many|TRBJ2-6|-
CSARDGGGASSGANVLTF
TGCAGTGCTAGAGATGGTGGGGGGGCCTCCTCTGGGGCCAACGTCCTGACTTTC
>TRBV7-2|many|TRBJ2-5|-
CASSRSWAVSQETQYF
TGTGCCAGCAGCCGGAGCTGGGCAGTTTCCCAAGAGACCCAGTACTTC
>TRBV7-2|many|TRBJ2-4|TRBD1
CASSLAGTEKNIQYF
TGTGCCAGCAGCTTAGCCGGGACAGAGAAAAACATTCAGTACTTC
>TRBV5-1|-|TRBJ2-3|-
CASSLQGLTDTQYF
TGCGCCAGCAGCTTGCAGGGGCTCACAGATACGCAGTATTTT
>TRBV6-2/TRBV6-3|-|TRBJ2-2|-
CASSIAAANTGELFF
TGTGCCAGCAGCATAGCGGCCGCGAACACCGGGGAGCTGTTTTTT
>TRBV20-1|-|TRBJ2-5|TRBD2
CSATWTSGRQETQYF
TGCAGTGCTACTTGGACTAGCGGGCGACAAGAGACCCAGTACTTC
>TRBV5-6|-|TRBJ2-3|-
CASSLALGADTQYF
TGTGCCAGCAGCTTGGCCTTGGGGGCAGATACGCAGTATTTT
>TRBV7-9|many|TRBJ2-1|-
CASSFSGPGDEQFF
TGTGCCAGCAGCTTCAGTGGGCCCGGGGATGAGCAGTTCTTC
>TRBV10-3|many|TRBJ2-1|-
CAIKDHGLGSDGNEQFF
TGTGCCATTAAAGACCACGGTCTAGGCTCCGATGGGAATGAGCAGTTCTTC
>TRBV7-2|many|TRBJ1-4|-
CASSFSPGATNEKLFF
TGTGCCAGCAGCTTCTCACCAGGAGCAACTAATGAAAAACTGTTTTTT
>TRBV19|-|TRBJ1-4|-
CASSPKTGEKLFF
TGTGCCAGTAGTCCCAAAACGGGTGAAAAACTGTTTTTT
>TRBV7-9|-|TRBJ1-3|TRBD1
CASSRQGSGNTIYF
TGTGCCAGCAGCAGACAGGGTTCTGGAAACACCATATATTTT
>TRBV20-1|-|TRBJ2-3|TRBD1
CSASRQGVTDTQYF
TGCAGTGCTAGCAGACAGGGAGTCACAGATACGCAGTATTTT
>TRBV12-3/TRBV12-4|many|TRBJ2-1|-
CASSPDGTDEQFF
TGTGCCAGCAGCCCCGACGGGACGGATGAGCAGTTCTTC
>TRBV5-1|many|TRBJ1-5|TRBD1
CASSSGQGGGSNQPQHF
TGCGCCAGCAGCTCCGGACAGGGTGGCGGTAGCAATCAGCCCCAGCATTTT
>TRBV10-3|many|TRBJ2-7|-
CAISELADEQYF
TGTGCCATCAGTGAATTGGCGGACGAGCAGTACTTC
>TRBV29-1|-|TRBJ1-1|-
CSVASRGLDTEAFF
TGCAGCGTGGCCTCCAGGGGATTAGACACTGAAGCTTTCTTT
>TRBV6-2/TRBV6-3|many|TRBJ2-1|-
CASFVGAPLYEQFF
TGTGCCAGCTTTGTCGGGGCCCCCTTGTATGAGCAGTTCTTC
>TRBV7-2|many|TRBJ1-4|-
CASSLARRPNEKLFF
TGTGCCAGCAGCTTAGCGCGCAGGCCAAATGAAAAACTGTTTTTT
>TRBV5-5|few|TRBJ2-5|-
CASSLAAQGGQETQYF
TGTGCCAGCAGCTTGGCCGCTCAGGGGGGACAAGAGACCCAGTACTTC
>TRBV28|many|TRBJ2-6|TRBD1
CASSKGQVGSGANVLTF
TGTGCCAGCAGTAAAGGACAGGTGGGCTCTGGGGCCAACGTCCTGACTTTC
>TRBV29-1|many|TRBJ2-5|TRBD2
CSVRRPGGPQYF
TGCAGCGTTAGGCGGCCGGGAGGCCCTCAGTACTTC
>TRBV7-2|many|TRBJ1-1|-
CASSLVATGRTNTEAFF
TGTGCCAGCAGCTTAGTCGCGACGGGACGGACGAACACTGAAGCTTTCTTT
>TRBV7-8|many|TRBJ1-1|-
CASSLAFGGGTEAFF
TGTGCCAGCAGCTTAGCCTTTGGAGGGGGCACTGAAGCTTTCTTT
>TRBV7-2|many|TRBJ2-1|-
CASSLAPGQNEQFF
TGTGCCAGCAGCTTAGCTCCAGGTCAGAATGAGCAGTTCTTC